Following are 15 T cell receptor beta chains from one sample sequenced in a study of blood T cells in healthy people across ages. Together with a sample-barcoded 5' primer, a J-beta primer mix was included in a second PCR lasting about 6 to 11 cycles. TCRdb itself ran the 5' RACE reads through MiXCR, one entry per CDR3 protein. The sample records 1.5 million to 2 million distinct CDR3 sequences, approximately 28% being singletons. Source material: blood. Receptors were obtained from a woman aged 30 to 39 in good health.

This clonotype was seen a few times. This rearrangement joins TRBV20-1 to TRBJ2-7, with 9 bases that match TRBD1. Germline-derived CDR1 and CDR2 are DFQATT and SNEGSKA (reference sequence). The CDR3 spans 15 residues. With 8 bases clipped from V and 0 bases from J, the junction kept 11 bases outside the gene matches. CDR3 DNA: TGCAGTACTGCCCCACAGGGGGCTATCTCCTACGAGCAGTACTTC. This codes for CSTAPQGAISYEQYF.

About this clonotype: Given a much more abundant clone one base away, this may be a read error. The chain links TRBV12-3 or TRBV12-4 to TRBJ2-4; 9 nucleotides agree with TRBD1. The CDR3 is 14 residues long. The junction had 10 bases not matched to a gene; V was cut back by 1 base and J by 15 bases. The CDR3: CASSLGTGVQERYF. Here the CDR3 DNA reads TGTGCCAGCAGTTTAGGGACAGGGGTTCAAGAGCGGTACTTC.

A note on this clonotype: With a much larger clone just one base away, this may be a read error. The V gene is TRBV10-3, the J gene TRBJ2-1, with 7 bases aligning to TRBD2. V shed 2 bases, J shed 9 bases, and the junction held 7 bases outside the gene matches. CDR3 length: 14 amino acids. Germline loops: CDR1 ENHRY, CDR2 SYGVKD. CDR3 nucleotide sequence: TGTGCCATCAGTGAGGAGGGAGGGAGCAGTGAGCAGTTCTTC. Translated: CAISEEGGSSEQFF.

The chain couples TRBV20-1 to TRBJ2-4; 12 bases align to TRBD1. The V and J ends lost 3 bases and 7 bases, in that order; junction bases with no gene match: 7. Germline CDR1 and CDR2: DFQATT and SNEGSKA (reference sequence). The CDR3 loop spans 15 amino acids. DNA for the CDR3: TGCAGTGCTAGTGGGGACAGGGGGCTCGGGAACATTCAGTACTTC. Translation gives CSASGDRGLGNIQYF.

The chain joins TRBV20-1 to TRBJ2-1; no clear D. The germline V and J ends were trimmed by 5 bases and 6 bases, with 8 bases remaining between them. CDR1 DFQATT and CDR2 SNEGSKA come from the germline V gene (reference sequence). The length of the CDR3 is 11 residues. For the CDR3, the DNA is TGCAGTGCTGATGTTGGCAATGAGCAGTTCTTC. Amino acids: CSADVGNEQFF.

This clonotype was counted ten times or more. This rearrangement joins TRBV30 to TRBJ2-6, with D perhaps TRBD1 (5 bases). Germline assignment: CDR1 GTSNPN and CDR2 SVGIG (reference sequence). The CDR3 has 17 residues. V was shortened by 0 bases and J by 0 bases, with 12 bases between the two germline ends. The CDR3 here is CAWSVSQGFSGANVLTF. CDR3 DNA sequence: TGTGCCTGGAGTGTTAGCCAGGGATTCTCTGGGGCCAACGTCCTGACTTTC.

Ten or more counts support this clonotype. CDR3 protein: CASSFGLAKNIQYF. The CDR3, as DNA: TGTGCCAGCAGTTTCGGACTAGCCAAAAACATTCAGTACTTC. The chain combines TRBV11-2 with TRBJ2-4; a weak D match, TRBD2 (5 bases). Deletions cut 6 bases from V and 0 bases from J, with 9 bases between. CDR1 is SGHAT, CDR2 FQNNGV, per germline. CDR3 length equals 14 residues. Full variable domain (outside the CDR3, taken from reference TRBV11-2 and TRBJ2-4): EAGVAQSPRYKIIEKRQSVAFWCNPISGHATLYWYQQILGQGPKLLIQFQNNGVVDDSQLPKDRFSAERLKGVDSTLKIQPAKLEDSAVYLCASSFGLAKNIQYFGAGTRLSVL.

This clonotype was seen repeatedly, ten times or more. This chain uses TRBV7-9 with TRBJ1-6, with D possibly matching TRBD1 (5 bases). This CDR3 comprises 16 residues. Looked up from germline, CDR1 is SEHNR and CDR2 is FQNEAQ (reference sequence). V was shortened by 1 base and J by 6 bases, with 13 bases between the two germline ends. This chain's CDR3 is CASSLEGPGANSPLHF. The DNA for the CDR3 is TGTGCCAGCAGCTTAGAGGGCCCTGGGGCTAATTCACCCCTCCACTTT.

This chain links TRBV6-5 with TRBJ2-2; no definite D call. The V end was cut by 0 bases, the J end by 1 base, with 6 bases between. The CDR3 spans 15 residues. Germline V gene data show CDR1 as MNHEY and CDR2 as SVGAGI. Here the CDR3 reads CASSYSEVNTGELFF. In DNA form, the CDR3 reads TGTGCCAGCAGTTACTCTGAGGTGAACACCGGGGAGCTGTTTTTT.

A few counts support this clonotype. The J gene is TRBJ2-3, the V gene TRBV7-2, with D maybe TRBD2 (5 bases). This CDR3 is 14 amino acids long. V gave up 5 bases and J gave up 4 bases, with 13 bases separating them. Germline V lookup: CDR1 SGHTA, CDR2 FQGNSA. CDR3 sequence reads: CASSLGLGADTQYF. CDR3 nucleotides: TGTGCCAGCAGCCTCGGACTGGGAGCAGATACGCAGTATTTT. The full variable domain, its missing parts supplied by reference TRBV7-2 and TRBJ2-3, is GAGVSQSPSNKVTEKGKDVELRCDPISGHTALYWYRQSLGQGLEFLIYFQGNSAPDKSGLPSDRFSAERTGGSVSTLTIQRTQQEDSAVYLCASSLGLGADTQYFGPGTRLTVL.

The V and J genes are TRBV12-3 or TRBV12-4 and TRBJ1-4, with D unclear. The CDR3 contains 15 residues. The ends were cut back, 3 bases at V and 4 bases at J, with 12 bases in the middle. CDR3 DNA sequence: TGTGCCAGCAGTTTGGAAAGTTTGAATAATGAAAAACTGTTTTTT. It codes for CASSLESLNNEKLFF.

This clonotype was counted at least ten times. CDR3 coding DNA: TGCAGTGCTCGAAGGACAGTAAATGAGCAGTTCTTC. This translates into CSARRTVNEQFF. The chain links TRBV20-1 to TRBJ2-1; TRBD1 is a possible D gene (6 bases). The CDR3 length is 12 residues. Germline-derived CDR1 and CDR2 are DFQATT and SNEGSKA (reference sequence). Trimming shortened V by 5 bases and J by 7 bases, and 12 bases separated the two germline ends.

The genes are TRBV5-6 and TRBJ2-6; 8 bases match TRBD2. The germline V gene has CDR1 SGHDT and CDR2 YYEEEE. With 5 bases clipped from V and 3 bases from J, the junction kept 10 bases outside the gene matches. This CDR3 contains 17 residues. The CDR3 spells CASSLWDGGVGANVLTF. The DNA for the CDR3 is TGTGCCAGCAGTCTCTGGGACGGGGGGGTTGGGGCCAACGTCCTGACTTTC.

The V call is TRBV20-1, the J call TRBJ2-1; D may be TRBD1 or TRBD2 (6 bases each). The CDR3 is 15 amino acids. Trimming pared 0 bases from V and 10 bases from J, leaving 19 bases between. Germline V CDR1 and CDR2: DFQATT, SNEGSKA (reference sequence). The CDR3 protein is CSARDHTFLGGEQFF. The CDR3 coding sequence is TGCAGTGCTAGAGATCATACCTTTTTAGGGGGGGAGCAGTTCTTC.

This chain links TRBV20-1 with TRBJ1-2, with D uncertain. Trimming took off 2 bases at V and 8 bases at J, with 9 bases between the two ends. The germline V gene encodes CDR1 DFQATT and CDR2 SNEGSKA (reference sequence). The CDR3 is made up of 11 amino acids. The CDR3 DNA is TGCAGTGCTAGATTTCTTGGGGGCTACACCTTC. Amino acid sequence: CSARFLGGYTF.